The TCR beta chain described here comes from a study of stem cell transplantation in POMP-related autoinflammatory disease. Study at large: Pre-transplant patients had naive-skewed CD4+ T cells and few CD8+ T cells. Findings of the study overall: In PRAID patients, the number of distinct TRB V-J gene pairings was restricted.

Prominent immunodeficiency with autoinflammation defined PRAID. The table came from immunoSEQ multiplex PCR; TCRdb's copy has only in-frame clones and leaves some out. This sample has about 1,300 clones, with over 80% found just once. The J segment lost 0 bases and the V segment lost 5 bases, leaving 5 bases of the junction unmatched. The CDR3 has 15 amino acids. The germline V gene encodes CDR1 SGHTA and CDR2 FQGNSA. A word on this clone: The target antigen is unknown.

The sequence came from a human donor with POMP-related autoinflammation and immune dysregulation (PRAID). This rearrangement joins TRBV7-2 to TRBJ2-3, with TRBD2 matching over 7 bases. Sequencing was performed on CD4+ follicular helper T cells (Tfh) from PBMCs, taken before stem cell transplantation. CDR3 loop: CASSRGGGSTDTQYF. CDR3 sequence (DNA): TGTGCCAGCAGCCGAGGCGGGGGTAGCACAGATACGCAGTATTTT.